This T cell receptor beta chain comes out of a study of blood T cell repertoires in COVID-19. The authors' processing: Nucleated cell counts were estimated from reference gene primer amplification. Sequencing was performed with immunoSEQ multiplex PCR; in TCRdb, only in-frame clones are kept and a portion is missing. Clone size and V and J calls were adopted from that table, with D and trimming inferred from the DNA. Of some 110,000 clones in the sample, more than 80% were seen once. Germline V gene data show CDR1 as LNHDA and CDR2 as SQIVND (reference sequence). V gave up 6 bases and J gave up 6 bases, with 15 bases separating them. The CDR3 consists of 14 residues.

The chain employs TRBV19 and TRBJ1-5; tentatively, D is TRBD1 (6 bases). The specimen was peripheral blood. The clonotype comes from a man aged 35 to 55 with acute or convalescent COVID-19. This chain's CDR3 is CASRNTGSGQPQHF. The DNA of the CDR3 is TGTGCCAGTAGAAATACAGGGTCCGGTCAGCCCCAGCATTTT.